Listed here are 25 T cell receptor beta chains from one sample, sequenced in a study of CD8 T cells in ankylosing spondylitis. Findings of the study overall: Within ankylosing spondylitis blood, a TCR beta motif made up of roughly eight highly homologous variants appeared to be characteristic.

No antigens are known for them. A single record per CDR3 protein comes from TCRdb applying MiXCR to the 5' RACE reads. The profile shows approximately 540,000 distinct CDR3 sequences, roughly 13% of them singletons. Sequenced: blood, either unsorted or a sorted T cell fraction (not recorded which). These receptors were obtained from a male donor with ankylosing spondylitis.

The rearrangement joins TRBV5-1 to TRBJ2-6; D unclear. The length of the CDR3 is 15 residues. Germline V lookup: CDR1 SGHRS, CDR2 YFSETQ. V lost 0 bases and J 7 bases, leaving 11 bases between the germline ends. The CDR3 DNA reads as TGCGCCAGCAGCTTGGCCGGGTCCGTCGCCAACGTCCTGACTTTC. Protein: CASSLAGSVANVLTF. The full variable domain, its missing parts supplied by reference TRBV5-1 and TRBJ2-6, is KAGVTQTPRYLIKTRGQQVTLSCSPISGHRSVSWYQQTPGQGLQFLFEYFSETQRNKGNFPGRFSGRQFSNSRSEMNVSTLELGDSALYLCASSLAGSVANVLTFGAGSRLTVL.

This chain links TRBV20-1 with TRBJ2-3, with 9 bases matching TRBD2. The CDR3 covers 18 residues. Unmatched junction bases numbered 14, after V lost 0 bases and J lost 4 bases. Germline CDR1 reads DFQATT; CDR2 reads SNEGSKA (reference sequence). The DNA for the CDR3 is TGCAGTGCTAGAGATGGTCTTCCGGGGACTAGCCCCCCAGATACGCAGTATTTT. Protein sequence: CSARDGLPGTSPPDTQYF.

A few counts support this clonotype. The CDR3 is CASRPPGGSISYNEQFF. In DNA, the CDR3 is TGCGCCAGCAGACCCCCGGGCGGGAGCATCTCCTACAATGAGCAGTTCTTC. The J gene is TRBJ2-1, the V gene TRBV5-1; 7 bases map to TRBD2. The germline V gene has CDR1 SGHRS and CDR2 YFSETQ. The V segment lost 5 bases and the J segment 0 bases; nucleotides outside the gene matches: 11. The CDR3 spans 17 residues.

The chain recombines TRBV20-1 with TRBJ2-5; D gene ambiguous. This CDR3 has 13 residues. CDR1 is DFQATT, CDR2 SNEGSKA, per germline (reference sequence). V lost 0 bases to trimming and J lost 7 bases, with 12 bases between them. This chain's CDR3 is CSARDSPTLTQYF. The CDR3 DNA follows: TGCAGTGCTAGAGACTCCCCCACATTGACCCAGTACTTC.

The V call is TRBV24-1, the J call TRBJ2-2; 11 bases match TRBD2. The CDR3 spans 17 residues. V was clipped by 4 bases and J by 7 bases; unmatched bases: 10. The V gene's germline CDR1 is KGHDR and CDR2 SFDVKD. The CDR3 region is CATSDQGLAGPGGELFF. The CDR3 coding sequence is TGTGCCACCAGTGACCAAGGACTAGCGGGCCCGGGCGGGGAGCTGTTTTTT.

This clonotype was counted a few times. This rearrangement joins TRBV9 to TRBJ2-3, with 10 bases fitting TRBD2. The junction had 7 bases not matched to a gene; V was cut back by 0 bases and J by 6 bases. The CDR3 is made up of 16 amino acids. Germline V gene lookup returns CDR1 SGDLS and CDR2 YYNGEE. In DNA, the CDR3 is TGTGCCAGCAGCGTAGAGTTGCTTAGCGGGAGGGATACGCAGTATTTT. Its translation is CASSVELLSGRDTQYF. Full variable domain (outside the CDR3, taken from reference TRBV9 and TRBJ2-3): DSGVTQTPKHLITATGQRVTLRCSPRSGDLSVYWYQQSLDQGLQFLIQYYNGEERAKGNILERFSAQQFPDLHSELNLSSLELGDSALYFCASSVELLSGRDTQYFGPGTRLTVL.

This clonotype has ten or more counts. V usage is TRBV6-2 or TRBV6-3 and J usage is TRBJ2-3, with 7 bases matching TRBD2. The germline CDR1 and CDR2 sequences are MNHEY and SVGEGT. The CDR3 consists of 15 residues. The trim removed 7 bases at V and 2 bases at J, leaving 9 bases unmatched. CDR3 sequence: CASTKGAGPTDTQYF. The CDR3, as DNA: TGTGCCAGCACCAAGGGAGCGGGACCCACAGATACGCAGTATTTT.

This clonotype showed up just a few times. The chain couples TRBV20-1 to TRBJ2-1, with D maybe TRBD2 (6 bases). Germline V gene lookup returns CDR1 DFQATT and CDR2 SNEGSKA (reference sequence). The CDR3 loop spans 14 amino acids. The V end lost 6 bases, the J end lost 5 bases, and 17 bases lay between the germline ends. CDR3 DNA sequence: TGCAGTGCCGGAAGACTAGACCCAGACAATGAGCAGTTCTTC. Its translation is CSAGRLDPDNEQFF.

The chain combines TRBV12-3 or TRBV12-4 with TRBJ2-3; D possibly corresponds to TRBD2 (6 bases). Trimming stripped 6 bases from V and 11 bases from J, with 15 bases between. The CDR3 length is 12 residues. As DNA, the CDR3 is TGTGCCAGCAGCCGCTCGGCGGGGAAGCAGTATTTT. Protein: CASSRSAGKQYF.

The chain employs TRBV5-1 and TRBJ1-1; weak D call: TRBD1 (6 bases). The CDR3 is 13 residues long. The V and J ends lost 6 bases and 3 bases respectively, with 12 bases between them. Per the germline V gene, CDR1 is SGHRS and CDR2 is YFSETQ. The CDR3 loop reads CASKVEGDTEAFF. The CDR3 nucleotides are TGCGCCAGCAAAGTAGAGGGGGACACTGAAGCTTTCTTT.

This sequence joins TRBV29-1 and TRBJ2-1; 7 bases fit TRBD2. The CDR3 has 14 amino acids. Germline loops: CDR1 SQVTM, CDR2 ANQGSEA. V shed 7 bases and J 1 base; nucleotides not matched to a gene: 7. Here the CDR3 DNA reads TGCAGCGCCGGAAGCGGGGATTCCTACAATGAGCAGTTCTTC. It is translated as CSAGSGDSYNEQFF.

This clonotype showed up just a few times. The chain employs TRBV2 and TRBJ1-4; no clear D. In germline, CDR1 is SNHLY, CDR2 FYNNEI. There are 14 residues in the CDR3. V was pared by 1 base and J by 8 bases, with 11 bases between. This CDR3 is CASSEGESREKLFF. Here the CDR3 DNA reads TGTGCCAGCAGTGAAGGGGAATCCCGGGAAAAACTGTTTTTT.

This clonotype was seen a handful of times. The V and J genes are TRBV12-3 or TRBV12-4 and TRBJ2-7; D call uncertain. Trimming took 2 bases from V and 0 from J, leaving 11 bases between them. The CDR3 spans 15 residues. This CDR3 reads CASSLSRTFSYEQYF. As DNA, the CDR3 is TGTGCCAGCAGTTTAAGTAGGACCTTCTCCTACGAGCAGTACTTC.

This clonotype was picked up a small number of times. This rearrangement joins TRBV2 to TRBJ2-3, with 13 bases aligning to TRBD2. V shed 11 bases and J 0 bases; nucleotides not matched to a gene: 5. The CDR3 is made up of 15 amino acids. Per germline, CDR1 SNHLY and CDR2 FYNNEI. For the CDR3, the DNA is TGTGCCCGACAGACTAGCGGGAGGAGCACAGATACGCAGTATTTT. Translating it yields CARQTSGRSTDTQYF.

This clonotype was observed a few times. This rearrangement joins TRBV20-1 to TRBJ2-5; 12 bases agree with TRBD2. Per the germline V gene, CDR1 is DFQATT and CDR2 is SNEGSKA (reference sequence). The CDR3 length is 15 residues. V trimming: 1 base; J trimming: 1 base; junction bases outside the gene matches: 1. The chain's CDR3 is CSARGLAGAQETQYF. In DNA, the CDR3 is TGCAGTGCTAGAGGACTAGCGGGGGCCCAAGAGACCCAGTACTTC.

This clonotype showed up just a few times. The chain combines TRBV5-1 with TRBJ1-4; D is uncertain. V was clipped by 4 bases and J by 0 bases, with 13 bases between them. This CDR3 has 16 residues. The V gene's germline CDR1 is SGHRS and CDR2 YFSETQ. The CDR3 reads CASSESGSATNEKLFF. The DNA of the CDR3 is TGCGCCAGCAGCGAGAGTGGTTCCGCAACTAATGAAAAACTGTTTTTT.

This clonotype has at least ten counts. The chain recombines TRBV5-1 with TRBJ2-1; a possible D gene is TRBD2 (6 bases). The CDR3 totals 16 residues. Deletions cut 4 bases from V and 1 base from J, with 15 bases between. Germline-derived CDR1 and CDR2 are SGHRS and YFSETQ. The CDR3 nucleotides are TGCGCCAGCAGCCCCCGGAGGGAGAAATCCTACAATGAGCAGTTCTTC. Encoded protein: CASSPRREKSYNEQFF. Variable domain in full (rest from reference TRBV5-1 and TRBJ2-1): KAGVTQTPRYLIKTRGQQVTLSCSPISGHRSVSWYQQTPGQGLQFLFEYFSETQRNKGNFPGRFSGRQFSNSRSEMNVSTLELGDSALYLCASSPRREKSYNEQFFGPGTRLTVL.

V usage is TRBV29-1 and J usage is TRBJ1-1; tentatively, D is TRBD1 (5 bases). CDR1 is SQVTM, CDR2 ANQGSEA, per germline. CDR3 length: 11 residues. Trimming removed 4 bases from V and 7 bases from J, with 10 bases in between. The CDR3 bases are TGCAGCGTTGTTTCAGGGTATGAAGCTTTCTTT. Its protein is CSVVSGYEAFF. Supplemented by reference TRBV29-1 and TRBJ1-1, the full variable domain reads SAVISQKPSRDICQRGTSLTIQCQVDSQVTMMFWYRQQPGQSLTLIATANQGSEATYESGFVIDKFPISRPNLTFSTLTVSNMSPEDSSIYLCSVVSGYEAFFGQGTRLTVV.

This clonotype was seen a handful of times. The genes are TRBV4-1 and TRBJ1-2; D might be TRBD1 (5 bases). Germline CDR1 is MGHRA and CDR2 is YSYEKL. Trimming took off 0 bases at V and 7 bases at J, with 15 bases between the two ends. CDR3 length: 15 residues. In nucleotides, the CDR3 is TGCGCCAGCAGCCAAGATCGGGCAGGGTGGACTGGCTACACCTTC. It is translated as CASSQDRAGWTGYTF.

This clonotype came up many times. The chain carries TRBV5-1 and TRBJ2-1, with 7 bases aligning to TRBD2. The CDR3 is 15 residues long. CDR1 is SGHRS, CDR2 YFSETQ, per germline. V dropped 0 bases and J dropped 4; count of bases not matched to a gene: 4. The CDR3 nucleotides read TGCGCCAGCAGCTTGGATCGGCGGGAGTACAATGAGCAGTTCTTC. Its translation: CASSLDRREYNEQFF.

This clonotype was picked up many times. The chain joins TRBV7-9 to TRBJ1-1; TRBD1 agrees at 8 bases. The CDR3 consists of 15 residues. The junction had 10 bases not matched to a gene; V was cut back by 5 bases and J by 5 bases. Germline CDR1 reads SEHNR; CDR2 reads FQNEAQ (reference sequence). CDR3 protein: CASSPRAGGVTEAFF. CDR3 nucleotides: TGTGCCAGCAGCCCGAGGGCAGGGGGCGTGACTGAAGCTTTCTTT.

V gene TRBV12-3 or TRBV12-4 combines with J gene TRBJ2-7, with D possibly being TRBD1 (5 bases). The CDR3 spans 13 residues. Trimming pared 6 bases from V and 3 bases from J, leaving 12 bases between. CDR3 sequence reads: CASSLGAVYEQYF. For the CDR3, the DNA is TGTGCCAGCAGCCTTGGGGCAGTCTACGAGCAGTACTTC.

V gene TRBV7-8 combines with J gene TRBJ2-7, with a tentative D call TRBD1 (6 bases). Between the trimmed V and J ends, which lost 5 bases and 6 bases, there was a span of 14 bases. The CDR3 contains 13 residues. CDR1 is SGHVS, CDR2 FQNEAQ, per germline. CDR3 loop: CASSTRTDAEQYF. The CDR3 region has the DNA TGTGCCAGCAGCACCCGGACAGATGCCGAGCAGTACTTC.

The CDR3 spells CASPGRRFPGDGYTF. Written as DNA, the CDR3 is TGTGCCAGCCCCGGCCGACGGTTCCCGGGAGATGGCTACACCTTC. The V call is TRBV5-5, the J call TRBJ1-2; no definite D call. CDR1 is SGHKS and CDR2 is YYEKEE in the germline V gene (reference sequence). This CDR3 is built from 15 residues. The V gene lost 7 bases and the J gene lost 6 bases, with 22 bases spanning the gap.

The chain links TRBV11-2 to TRBJ2-1; the D gene is possibly TRBD2 (6 bases). This CDR3 comprises 17 residues. V shed 2 bases and J shed 2 bases, with 16 bases lying between them. Germline-derived CDR1 and CDR2 are SGHAT and FQNNGV. As DNA, the CDR3 is TGTGCCAGCAGCTTATTAGGGACTTCACAAACCTACAATGAGCAGTTCTTC. It codes for CASSLLGTSQTYNEQFF.